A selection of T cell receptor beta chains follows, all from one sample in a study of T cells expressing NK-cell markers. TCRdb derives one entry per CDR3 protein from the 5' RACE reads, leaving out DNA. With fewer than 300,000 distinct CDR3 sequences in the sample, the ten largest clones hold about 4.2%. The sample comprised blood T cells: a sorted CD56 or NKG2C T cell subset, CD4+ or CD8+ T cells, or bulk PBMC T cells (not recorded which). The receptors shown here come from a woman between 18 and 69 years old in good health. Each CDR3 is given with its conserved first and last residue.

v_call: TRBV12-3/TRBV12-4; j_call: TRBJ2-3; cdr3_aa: CASSFEVADTQYF
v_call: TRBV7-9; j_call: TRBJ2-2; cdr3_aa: CASSLSTGELFF
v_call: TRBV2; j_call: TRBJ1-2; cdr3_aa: CASSDGRSNYGYTF
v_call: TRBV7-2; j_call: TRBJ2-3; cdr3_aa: CASSSLAVRTDTQYF
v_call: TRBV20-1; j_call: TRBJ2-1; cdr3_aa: CSAKTSGRGNEQFF
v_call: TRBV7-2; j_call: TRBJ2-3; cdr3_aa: CASSLTKTDTQYF
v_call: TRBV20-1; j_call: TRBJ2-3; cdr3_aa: CSAPRGGLSTDTQYF
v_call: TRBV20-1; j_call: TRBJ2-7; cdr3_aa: CSASRTSRYEQYF
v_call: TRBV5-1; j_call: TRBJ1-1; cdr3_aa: CASSVEGLRTEAFF
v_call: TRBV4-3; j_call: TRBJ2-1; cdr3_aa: CASSQSRLAGDRSSYNEQFF
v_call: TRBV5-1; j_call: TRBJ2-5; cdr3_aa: CASSIIAGAQETQYF
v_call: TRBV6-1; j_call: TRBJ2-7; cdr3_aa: CASRIAAVSSYEQYF
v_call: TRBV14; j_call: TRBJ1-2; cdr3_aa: CASSQDRAGGYTF
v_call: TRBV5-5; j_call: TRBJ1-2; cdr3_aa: CASGQGDYGYTF
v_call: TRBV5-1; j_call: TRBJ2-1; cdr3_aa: CASSRGGPLYNEQFF
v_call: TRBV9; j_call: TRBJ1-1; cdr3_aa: CASSVTGGEAFF
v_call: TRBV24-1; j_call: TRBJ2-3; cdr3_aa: CATSDPPGTTATDTQYF
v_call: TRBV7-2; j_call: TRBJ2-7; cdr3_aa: CASSLAGTGASYEQYF
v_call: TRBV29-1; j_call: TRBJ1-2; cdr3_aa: CSVEDITGRDGYTF
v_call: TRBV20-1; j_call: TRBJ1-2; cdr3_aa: CSAPGQGSNYGYTF
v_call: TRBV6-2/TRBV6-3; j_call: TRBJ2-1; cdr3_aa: CASRVVGLAGIEQFF
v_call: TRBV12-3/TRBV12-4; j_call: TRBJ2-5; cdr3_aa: CASSFGAPRVAQYF
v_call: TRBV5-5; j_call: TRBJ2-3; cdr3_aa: CASSLVLAGASDTQYF
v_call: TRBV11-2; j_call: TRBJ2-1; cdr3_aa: CASSPRTSGAYRSYNEQFF
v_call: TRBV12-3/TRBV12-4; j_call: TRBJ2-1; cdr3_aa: CASSPGGGSGVCNEQFF
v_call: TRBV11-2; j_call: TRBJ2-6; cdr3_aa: CASSLWLERGFGANVLTF
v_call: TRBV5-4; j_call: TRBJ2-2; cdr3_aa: CASSSTVDTGELFF
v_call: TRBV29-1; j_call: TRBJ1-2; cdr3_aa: CSVTDRGDGYTF
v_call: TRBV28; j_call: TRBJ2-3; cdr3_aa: CASSFPSRHSTDTQYF
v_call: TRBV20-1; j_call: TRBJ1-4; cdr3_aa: CSARVGRGDNEKLFF
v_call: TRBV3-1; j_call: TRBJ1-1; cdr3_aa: CASSRVSPLNTEAFF
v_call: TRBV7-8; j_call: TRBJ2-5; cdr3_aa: CASSLTGMWMETQYF
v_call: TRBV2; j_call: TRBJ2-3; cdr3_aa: CANQRGSSTDTQYF
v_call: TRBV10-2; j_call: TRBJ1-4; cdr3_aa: CASGRLIEKLFF
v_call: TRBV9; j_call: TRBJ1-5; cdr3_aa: CASSPTGRGDQPQHF
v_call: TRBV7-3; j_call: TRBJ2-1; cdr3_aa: CASSLGEHNEQFF
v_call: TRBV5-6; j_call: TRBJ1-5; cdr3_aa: CASSRDGGGNQPQHF
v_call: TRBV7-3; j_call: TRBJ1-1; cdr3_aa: CASSHRGRAEAFF
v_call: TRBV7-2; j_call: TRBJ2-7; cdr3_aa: CASSSAGGGSIQYF
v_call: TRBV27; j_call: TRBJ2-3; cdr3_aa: CASSLSPVSLTQYF
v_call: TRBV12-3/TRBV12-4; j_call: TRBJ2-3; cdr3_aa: CASTLGQNTDTQYF
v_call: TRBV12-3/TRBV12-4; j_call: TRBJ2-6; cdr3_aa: CASRKTASGANVLTF
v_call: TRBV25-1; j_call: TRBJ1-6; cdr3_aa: CATKAPGQESSPLHF
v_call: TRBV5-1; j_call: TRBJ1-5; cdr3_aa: CASSPDGSSNQPQHF
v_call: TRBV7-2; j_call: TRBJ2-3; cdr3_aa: CASSLRQGATDTQYF
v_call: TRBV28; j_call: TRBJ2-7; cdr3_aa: CASSLTYEQYF
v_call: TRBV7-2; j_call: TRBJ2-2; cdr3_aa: CASSLDGGRRTGELFF
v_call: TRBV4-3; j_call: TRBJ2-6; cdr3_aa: CASSQESTSGGASGANVLTF
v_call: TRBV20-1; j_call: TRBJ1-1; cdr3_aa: CSAKTGRARTEAFF
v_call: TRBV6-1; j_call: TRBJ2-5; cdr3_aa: CASNLAGVGQETQYF
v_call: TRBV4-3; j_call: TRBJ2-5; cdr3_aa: CASSQAGTATPETQYF
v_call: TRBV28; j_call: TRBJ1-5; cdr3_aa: CASSLAGGFQPQHF
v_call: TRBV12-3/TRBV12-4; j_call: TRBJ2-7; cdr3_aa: CASSLRHRGPYEQYF
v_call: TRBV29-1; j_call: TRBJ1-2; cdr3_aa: CSVSRGSEGYTF
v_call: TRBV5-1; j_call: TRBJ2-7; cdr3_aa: CASSLLASGFYEQYF
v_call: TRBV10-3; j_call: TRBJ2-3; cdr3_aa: CAIGASGATDTQYF
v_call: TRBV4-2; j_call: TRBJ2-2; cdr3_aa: CASSQDRYGVGRTGELFF